This T cell receptor (beta chain) was found in a study of radiation and T cells in renal cell carcinoma. Looking at the study overall: Nephrectomy followed 15 Gy stereotactic body radiation by 4 weeks. General observations from the study: Without pretreatment biopsies, baseline tumor clonotype presence was undetermined. From baseline, blood top tumor clonotypes peaked at 2 weeks post-radiation.

Details on this clone: The antigen is undetermined.

Regarding time point: blood 2 weeks post-SBRT. Described treatment: 15 Gy SBRT to primary tumor, nephrectomy 4 weeks later. This renal cell carcinoma was of the clear cell type. Trimming took 2 bases from V and 2 from J, leaving 13 bases between them. The CDR3 is made up of 16 amino acids. Germline assignment: CDR1 SGHTA and CDR2 FQGNSA. Method: immunoSEQ multiplex PCR; TCRdb's copy keeps in-frame clones and lacks some. This repertoire shows 120,000 or so clones, over 75% found once; its top ten account for roughly 6%. This chain joins TRBV7-2 and TRBJ1-5; D gene unclear. The source material was blood, sampled from a patient whose treatment included radiotherapy and nephrectomy. The sequence was obtained from a man aged 50-60 years with renal cell carcinoma. For the CDR3, the DNA is TGTGCCAGCAGCTTATCTTATCTGGCAGGCAATCAGCCCCAGCATTTT. It translates to CASSLSYLAGNQPQHF.